The 11 T cell receptor beta chains in this list originate from one sample, sequenced in a study of cytomegalovirus exposure and HLA in healthy donors. The PCR used 60 Vbeta and 13 Jbeta primers. Clones were read by immunoSEQ multiplex PCR, and TCRdb kept only the in-frame ones, dropping some. The table includes 150,000 or so clones, about 83% detected once. The sequencing input was PBMCs. The receptor set was obtained from a man aged 40-50 years in good health and CMV-seropositive.

This sequence joins TRBV5-6 and TRBJ1-4, with 8 bases fitting TRBD1. The V gene end was trimmed by 3 bases and the J gene end by 3 bases; junction bases not matched to a gene: 13. Germline V CDR1 and CDR2: SGHDT, YYEEEE. The CDR3 spans 18 residues. CDR3 sequence: CASSYSVWEQGANEKLFF. The CDR3, as DNA: TGTGCCAGCAGCTATTCGGTGTGGGAACAGGGGGCTAATGAAAAACTGTTTTTT.

V gene TRBV7-8 combines with J gene TRBJ2-1, with 7 bases lining up with TRBD1. Per germline, CDR1 SGHVS and CDR2 FQNEAQ. The ends lost 1 base at V and 6 bases at J; junction bases unmatched: 12. The CDR3 contains 17 residues. Here the CDR3 DNA reads TGTGCCAGCAGCTTAGGGAACCCGGGACAGAGATTCAATGAGCAGTTCTTC. Protein: CASSLGNPGQRFNEQFF. Supplemented by reference TRBV7-8 and TRBJ2-1, the full variable domain reads GAGVSQSPRYKVAKRGQDVALRCDPISGHVSLFWYQQALGQGPEFLTYFQNEAQLDKSGLPSDRFFAERPEGSVSTLKIQRTQQEDSAVYLCASSLGNPGQRFNEQFFGPGTRLTVL.

This clone was recorded at least ten times. The V gene is TRBV25-1, the J gene TRBJ2-2; 12 nucleotides agree with TRBD2. The CDR3 is 17 amino acids. The V gene end was trimmed by 3 bases and the J gene end by 5 bases; junction bases not matched to a gene: 7. Per the germline V gene, CDR1 is MGHDK and CDR2 is SYGVNS. DNA for the CDR3: TGTGCCAGCAGTGACCATACTAGCGGGGGGAAAACCGGGGAGCTGTTTTTT. It codes for CASSDHTSGGKTGELFF.

The chain carries TRBV6-5 and TRBJ2-7, with D tentatively TRBD2 (6 bases). The CDR3 has 13 amino acids. V lost 6 bases and J 5 bases, leaving 14 bases between the germline ends. Per germline, CDR1 MNHEY and CDR2 SVGAGI. The CDR3 spells CASSPLATHEQYF. The DNA for the CDR3 is TGTGCCAGCAGCCCACTAGCAACCCACGAGCAGTACTTC.

Here the CDR3 DNA reads TGTGCCAGCAGCCCGCGGGGTAGCGGGAGCACCGGGGAGCTGTTTTTT. It specifies CASSPRGSGSTGELFF. The V call is TRBV5-4, the J call TRBJ2-2, with 9 positions matching TRBD2. Unmatched junction bases numbered 8, after V lost 4 bases and J lost 4 bases. In germline, CDR1 is SGHNT, CDR2 YYREEE (reference sequence). There are 16 residues in the CDR3.

The rearrangement uses TRBV10-1 and TRBJ2-1; 14 bases agree with TRBD2. CDR1 and CDR2 (germline): WNHNN, SYGVQD (reference sequence). The CDR3 loop spans 17 amino acids. Unmatched junction bases numbered 9, after V lost 3 bases and J lost 8 bases. CDR3 sequence (DNA): TGCGCCAGCAGTGATTCCCCGGGACTAGCGGGAGTCCATGAGCAGTTCTTC. This encodes CASSDSPGLAGVHEQFF.

The chain uses TRBV27 and TRBJ2-7, with 7 bases identical to TRBD1. Looked up from germline, CDR1 is MNHEY and CDR2 is SMNVEV (reference sequence). The CDR3 has 19 residues. V dropped 2 bases and J dropped 7; count of bases not matched to a gene: 23. CDR3 loop: CASSLRGISKGQRIWEQYF. The CDR3 DNA follows: TGTGCCAGCAGTTTAAGGGGGATCAGTAAGGGACAGCGCATTTGGGAGCAGTACTTC.

This chain joins TRBV21-1 and TRBJ1-2. TRBV21-1 is labeled a pseudogene. The CDR3 has 11 amino acids. The CDR3 DNA reads as TGTGCCGGCCCGGGACTTTGTGGCTACACCTTC. Translation gives CAGPGLCGYTF.

The chain employs TRBV15 and TRBJ1-2; TRBD1 aligns across 8 bases. The CDR3 totals 13 residues. Germline loops: CDR1 LNHNV, CDR2 YYDKDF (reference sequence). Trimming took 3 bases from V and 7 from J; bases not matched to a gene: 4. The CDR3 DNA reads as TGTGCCACCAGCAGGGGACAGGAGCGTGGCTACACCTTC. Translating it yields CATSRGQERGYTF.

The gene calls are TRBV12-2 and TRBJ2-5; TRBD2 is taken as the D call from the table, unchecked against the DNA. TRBV12-2 is a pseudogene segment. The CDR3 totals 17 residues. The CDR3 DNA is TGTGCAAGTCGCTTAAGATGTAGCGGGAGTCCCCAAGAGACCCAGTACTTC. It is translated as CASRLRCSGSPQETQYF.

The chain recombines TRBV11-2 with TRBJ1-1; D may be TRBD1 (6 bases). This CDR3 comprises 14 residues. From germline, CDR1 is SGHAT and CDR2 FQNNGV. The V end lost 3 bases, the J end lost 5 bases, and 13 bases lay between the germline ends. Here the CDR3 reads CASSLGAPLTEAFF. Here the CDR3 DNA reads TGTGCCAGCAGCTTGGGGGCTCCTCTGACTGAAGCTTTCTTT.